In this sample, the clone carrying this T cell receptor beta chain turned up once. Authors' data handling: Estimation of nucleated cell counts relied on the amplification of reference gene primers. This table comes from immunoSEQ multiplex PCR, and its TCRdb copy is limited to in-frame clones, with some not included. V, J and clone size are taken as reported in that table, and D and trimming were inferred from the DNA itself. The sample lists more than 250,000 clones, less than 90% occurring once. This entry belongs to a study of blood T cell repertoires in COVID-19. The CDR3 runs 14 residues. The germline CDR1 and CDR2 sequences are SQVTM and ANQGSEA. After removal of 5 bases from V and 2 bases from J, the junction contained 7 bases not matched to a gene.

Source material: peripheral blood. This TCR derives from a man in his sixties who had recovered from COVID-19. The chain is built from TRBV29-1 and TRBJ2-3; TRBD2 matches at 7 bases. CDR3 coding DNA: TGCAGCGTTTACACGGGGGGACTCACAGATACGCAGTATTTT. Translated: CSVYTGGLTDTQYF.